This entry features one T cell receptor (beta chain) sequence. The data were obtained in a study of T cell changes during pregnancy in multiple sclerosis. Trimming took 6 bases from V and 4 from J; bases not matched to a gene: 15. Germline CDR1 is SNHLY and CDR2 is FYNNEI. CDR3 size: 17 residues. Sequencing used immunoSEQ multiplex PCR; TCRdb keeps in-frame clones, though not all of them. The table includes 90,000 to 120,000 clones, over 85% detected once. This receptor was taken from a female donor with multiple sclerosis, enrolled in a pregnancy study. The chain has TRBV2 and TRBJ1-1; 9 bases match TRBD1. The material was peripheral blood, obtained in the second trimester of pregnancy. This chain's CDR3 is CASRMSGTGLRGTEAFF. CDR3 bases: TGTGCCAGCAGGATGTCCGGGACAGGGCTTCGAGGCACTGAAGCTTTCTTT.